The clone carrying this TCR beta chain appeared once. Its antigen is not known. The sample comes from a study of neoadjuvant anti-PD-1 for oral cavity cancer. About the study: Non-progressing patients received a fourth nivolumab dose near day 43, then surgery on days 50-56. Study conclusions and caveats: TCR analyses covered only a few patients per response group. Higher pretreatment blood Treg/Th17 ratios correlated with higher pretreatment blood and lower post-treatment tumor TCRbeta clonality.

TCRdb keeps only in-frame clones here, not all; method: immunoSEQ multiplex PCR. The data hold about 18,000 clones, with around 72% observed a single time. The source of this sequence is a person aged 40 to 85 with oral cavity squamous cell carcinoma. The input for sequencing was PBMCs, taken before nivolumab (anti-PD-1) treatment.

This CDR3 is CASSAGTSGIGEQFF. DNA of the CDR3: TGTGCCAGCAGCGCCGGGACTAGCGGGATCGGTGAGCAGTTCTTC. V gene TRBV6-4 combines with J gene TRBJ2-1; 13 nucleotides line up with TRBD2. V lost 6 bases to trimming and J lost 9 bases; unmatched junction nucleotides: 8. This CDR3 has 15 residues. Germline-derived CDR1 and CDR2 are MRHNA and SNTAGT.